This TCR beta chain is drawn from a study of cytomegalovirus exposure and HLA in healthy donors. Regarding the study as a whole: Indistinguishability led to the exclusion of some V segments, TRBV6-2 and TRBV6-3 included. An Asian-associated ancestry cluster reportedly showed fewer N-insertions than the approximately 700-donor mean in a later analysis. A few of the chains that were CMV-associated were confirmed in vitro to be specific for CMV antigens.

The table lists this clone with a few counts. Its antigen is undetermined. The germline gives CDR1 MGHDK, CDR2 SYGVNS. V lost 1 base, J lost 9 bases, and 12 bases stayed unmatched. The CDR3 extends over 17 amino acids. Primers: 60 Vbeta forward and 13 Jbeta reverse. Here immunoSEQ multiplex PCR was the method, and the copy in TCRdb shows in-frame clones only, minus some. This table has 150,000 or so clones, about 80% appearing once. This TCR came from a woman between 35 and 50 years old in good health and CMV-seronegative. The rearrangement uses TRBV25-1 and TRBJ2-1, with 10 positions matching TRBD2. Sequenced sample: PBMCs. CDR3 DNA: TGTGCCAGCAGTGAATTAGGAGGAACTAGCGGGATTTCTGAGCAGTTCTTC. Translated: CASSELGGTSGISEQFF.